This entry lists 3 T cell receptor beta chains sequenced from one sample in a study of cytomegalovirus exposure and HLA in healthy donors. The PCR employed 60 Vbeta primers together with 13 Jbeta primers. Some clones are missing from TCRdb's copy, which holds only in-frame ones; the method was immunoSEQ multiplex PCR. The sample yields some 150,000 clones, roughly 79% seen once. The material sequenced was PBMCs. The source of these receptors is a male donor in good health and CMV-seronegative.

The chain combines TRBV4-2 with TRBJ1-1, with D possibly being TRBD1 (5 bases). The CDR3 runs to 14 residues. Looked up from germline, CDR1 is LGHNA and CDR2 is YNFKEQ. V gave up 2 bases and J gave up 1 base, with 8 bases separating them. The DNA of the CDR3 is TGTGCCAGCAGCCAAAGTGACAGGAACACTGAAGCTTTCTTT. It encodes CASSQSDRNTEAFF.

The chain uses TRBV29-1 and TRBJ2-1, with a weak D call TRBD1 (6 bases). This CDR3 region has 14 residues. V dropped 2 bases and J dropped 6 bases, with 14 bases sitting between them. Germline V CDR1 and CDR2: SQVTM, ANQGSEA. CDR3 loop: CSVERGTTGNEQFF. CDR3 bases: TGCAGCGTTGAAAGGGGGACGACGGGCAATGAGCAGTTCTTC.

The chain is built from TRBV4-2 and TRBJ2-3; 12 bases agree with TRBD2. The germline CDR1 and CDR2 sequences are LGHNA and YNFKEQ. CDR3 size: 17 residues. Trimming removed 3 bases from V and 4 bases from J; junction bases left unmatched: 8. The CDR3 nucleotides are TGTGCCAGCAGCCAGAAGACTAGCGGGAGTGGGGCAGATACGCAGTATTTT. Residues: CASSQKTSGSGADTQYF.